A selection of T cell receptor beta chains follows, all from one sample in a study of identical twins. MiXCR, run by TCRdb on the 5' RACE reads, gives a single entry per CDR3 protein. The sample consists of hundreds of thousands of distinct CDR3 sequences, 20% to 25% of them appearing once. In addition, the sample was reused for a study of yellow fever vaccine responses in identical twins.

Sample: CD4+ T cells sorted from blood. The source is a woman younger than 30 in good health. Both conserved end residues are part of each CDR3. D genes are given only for firm matches. Where a row states a size, it is once, few, many or the class of an expanded clone; other rows omit it.

few,TRBV5-1,TRBD2,TRBJ2-3,CASSLGAGVSTDTQYF,TGCGCCAGCAGCTTGGGAGCGGGGGTCTCCACAGATACGCAGTATTTT
many,TRBV12-3/TRBV12-4,-,TRBJ1-1,CASTRRVGNTEAFF,TGTGCCAGCACCCGACGTGTTGGTAACACTGAAGCTTTCTTT
-,TRBV6-1,-,TRBJ2-4,CASRAAGQAKNIQYF,TGTGCCAGCAGAGCAGCCGGACAGGCCAAAAACATTCAGTACTTC
-,TRBV20-1,-,TRBJ1-3,CSARGSAAGNTIYF,TGCAGTGCTAGGGGATCGGCGGCTGGAAACACCATATATTTT
-,TRBV27,-,TRBJ2-6,CASSLNSNSGANVLTF,TGTGCCAGCAGTTTAAACAGCAACTCTGGGGCCAACGTCCTGACTTTC
-,TRBV20-1,TRBD2,TRBJ2-5,CSARDLLAGPEETQYF,TGCAGTGCTAGAGATCTCCTAGCGGGACCCGAAGAGACCCAGTACTTC
-,TRBV6-2/TRBV6-3,TRBD1,TRBJ2-1,CASTEGATLYNEQFF,TGTGCCAGCACCGAGGGGGCAACCCTTTACAATGAGCAGTTCTTC
few,TRBV5-1,TRBD1,TRBJ2-1,CASSLGGQGPQNLRNEQFF,TGCGCCAGCAGCTTGGGTGGACAGGGACCCCAAAACTTGAGGAATGAGCAGTTCTTC
-,TRBV7-3,-,TRBJ2-1,CASSRGTNGNEQFF,TGTGCCAGCAGCCGCGGGACAAATGGAAATGAGCAGTTCTTC
few,TRBV5-1,-,TRBJ2-2,CASRVDRGTGELFF,TGCGCCAGCAGGGTCGACAGAGGCACCGGGGAGCTGTTTTTT
few,TRBV29-1,-,TRBJ2-1,CSVVSGWGSSYNEQFF,TGCAGCGTTGTCTCAGGATGGGGCAGCTCCTACAATGAGCAGTTCTTC
-,TRBV20-1,TRBD2,TRBJ2-1,CSARGFSGTSSYNEQFF,TGCAGTGCTAGAGGTTTTAGCGGGACGAGCTCCTACAATGAGCAGTTCTTC
-,TRBV20-1,TRBD1,TRBJ1-5,CSAGLQGSNQPQHF,TGCAGTGCTGGATTACAGGGGAGCAATCAGCCCCAGCATTTT
-,TRBV7-3,-,TRBJ2-1,CASSFGPDVALNEQFF,TGTGCCAGCAGCTTCGGACCTGACGTCGCCCTCAATGAGCAGTTCTTC
many,TRBV3-1,-,TRBJ2-7,CASSQVQGYEQYF,TGTGCCAGCAGCCAAGTCCAGGGTTACGAGCAGTACTTC
few,TRBV7-2,-,TRBJ2-1,CASSSKPGTPSYNEQFF,TGTGCCAGCAGCTCCAAACCGGGGACACCTTCCTACAATGAGCAGTTCTTC
few,TRBV10-2,-,TRBJ1-2,CASTGAYGYTF,TGCGCCAGCACCGGGGCCTATGGCTACACCTTC
few,TRBV5-1,-,TRBJ2-3,CASSSPGSTDTQYF,TGCGCCAGCAGCAGCCCAGGGAGCACAGATACGCAGTATTTT
few,TRBV3-1,-,TRBJ1-1,CASSPAGGLGTEAFF,TGTGCCAGCAGCCCCGCTGGTGGGCTGGGCACTGAAGCTTTCTTT
-,TRBV28,TRBD1,TRBJ1-4,CASSPPGQANYEKLFF,TGTGCCAGCAGTCCTCCCGGACAGGCAAATTATGAAAAACTGTTTTTT
few,TRBV2,-,TRBJ1-1,CASSDGSTPGTEAFF,TGTGCCAGCAGTGATGGTTCCACCCCAGGCACTGAAGCTTTCTTT
few,TRBV25-1,-,TRBJ2-7,CASSDWGEQYF,TGTGCCAGCAGTGACTGGGGCGAGCAGTACTTC
few,TRBV29-1,TRBD2,TRBJ2-2,CSVASGQISGELFF,TGCAGCGTGGCTAGCGGGCAGATATCCGGGGAGCTGTTTTTT
few,TRBV18,-,TRBJ1-5,CASSGVSNQPQHF,TGTGCCAGCTCCGGAGTGAGCAATCAGCCCCAGCATTTT
-,TRBV10-3,TRBD1,TRBJ2-3,CAISKDRGGTSTDTQYF,TGTGCCATCAGTAAGGACAGGGGGGGTACTAGCACAGATACGCAGTATTTT
medium-sized,TRBV5-1,-,TRBJ2-3,CASSLPSTSVDTQYF,TGCGCCAGCAGCTTGCCTTCCACCTCCGTCGATACGCAGTATTTT
-,TRBV2,TRBD2,TRBJ2-1,CASNGVGGVDEQFF,TGTGCCAGCAATGGGGTCGGGGGGGTTGATGAGCAGTTCTTC
-,TRBV7-9,-,TRBJ2-7,CASSSTGNIIYEQYF,TGTGCCAGCAGCTCGACAGGAAACATCATCTACGAGCAGTACTTC
-,TRBV5-1,-,TRBJ1-1,CASSLGPRNTEAFF,TGCGCCAGCAGCTTGGGACCGAGGAACACTGAAGCTTTCTTT
-,TRBV12-3/TRBV12-4,-,TRBJ2-2,CASSFSRTGELFF,TGTGCCAGCAGTTTTTCCAGGACCGGGGAGCTGTTTTTT
-,TRBV7-9,TRBD1,TRBJ2-1,CASSQYRGPPTYNEQFF,TGTGCCAGCAGCCAATACAGGGGGCCACCTACTTACAATGAGCAGTTCTTC
-,TRBV29-1,-,TRBJ2-5,CSVAGTGGLETQYF,TGCAGCGTTGCCGGAACAGGAGGACTAGAGACCCAGTACTTC
-,TRBV5-1,-,TRBJ2-4,CASSLEGQNIQYF,TGCGCCAGCAGCTTGGAGGGGCAAAACATTCAGTACTTC
-,TRBV29-1,-,TRBJ1-5,CSVEKGSNQPQHF,TGCAGCGTTGAAAAGGGTTCCAATCAGCCCCAGCATTTT
-,TRBV28,-,TRBJ2-1,CASSSFKRDNEQFF,TGTGCCAGCAGTTCATTCAAGCGAGACAATGAGCAGTTCTTC
-,TRBV5-6,TRBD2,TRBJ2-1,CASSFGGRSYNEQFF,TGTGCCAGCAGCTTCGGCGGGAGATCTTACAATGAGCAGTTCTTC
-,TRBV9,-,TRBJ2-3,CASSGTGGGTDTQYF,TGTGCCAGCAGCGGAACTGGCGGGGGCACAGATACGCAGTATTTT
few,TRBV10-2,-,TRBJ2-5,CASSGTVQETQYF,TGCGCCAGCAGTGGGACAGTCCAAGAGACCCAGTACTTC
-,TRBV20-1,-,TRBJ2-7,CSAPRPPIYEQYF,TGCAGTGCTCCCCGCCCCCCAATTTACGAGCAGTACTTC
few,TRBV27,-,TRBJ2-3,CASSPVGGQSTDTQYF,TGTGCCAGCAGTCCCGTTGGGGGACAAAGCACAGATACGCAGTATTTT
few,TRBV7-9,TRBD2,TRBJ2-1,CASSVLAGANEQFF,TGTGCCAGCAGCGTCCTAGCGGGAGCTAATGAGCAGTTCTTC
few,TRBV6-1,TRBD2,TRBJ2-1,CASISGDSTNEQFF,TGTGCCAGCATAAGCGGGGATTCCACGAATGAGCAGTTCTTC
few,TRBV3-1,TRBD2,TRBJ2-7,CASSQDLLAGSYEQYF,TGTGCCAGCAGCCAAGATTTGCTAGCGGGATCCTACGAGCAGTACTTC
few,TRBV28,TRBD1,TRBJ2-7,CASSLDRTGYGYEQYF,TGTGCCAGCAGTTTGGACCGGACAGGGTATGGGTACGAGCAGTACTTC
few,TRBV4-1,-,TRBJ2-2,CASSHPGLRELFF,TGCGCCAGCAGCCACCCGGGACTCCGGGAGCTGTTTTTT
-,TRBV5-6,-,TRBJ2-1,CASSRRVVSYNEQFF,TGTGCCAGCAGCCGCAGGGTAGTCTCCTACAATGAGCAGTTCTTC
few,TRBV15,-,TRBJ1-6,CATSREWATGTYNSPLHF,TGTGCCACCAGCCGAGAGTGGGCGACCGGGACTTATAATTCACCCCTCCACTTT
few,TRBV6-2/TRBV6-3,-,TRBJ1-2,CASSYDIRGYTF,TGTGCCAGCAGTTACGACATCCGTGGCTACACCTTC
-,TRBV3-1,TRBD1,TRBJ1-2,CASSLQGTGYGYTF,TGTGCCAGCAGCCTTCAAGGGACAGGGTATGGCTACACCTTC
few,TRBV5-1,-,TRBJ2-6,CASSLSTGANVLTF,TGCGCCAGCAGCTTGTCTACTGGGGCCAACGTCCTGACTTTC
-,TRBV2,TRBD2,TRBJ2-2,CASRTRGGDGELFF,TGTGCCAGCAGAACCCGGGGGGGTGACGGGGAGCTGTTTTTT
-,TRBV20-1,-,TRBJ2-3,CSALGPDTQYF,TGCAGTGCTCTAGGACCCGATACGCAGTATTTT
-,TRBV12-3/TRBV12-4,-,TRBJ2-7,CASSLRQGLGEQYF,TGTGCCAGCAGTTTACGGCAGGGATTGGGGGAGCAGTACTTC
few,TRBV12-3/TRBV12-4,-,TRBJ1-1,CASSLDSTVYAEAFF,TGTGCCAGCAGTTTAGATTCAACAGTTTACGCTGAAGCTTTCTTT
once,TRBV6-5,TRBD1,TRBJ1-1,CASSYLQGSTEAFF,TGTGCCAGCAGTTACTTACAGGGGAGCACTGAAGCTTTCTTT